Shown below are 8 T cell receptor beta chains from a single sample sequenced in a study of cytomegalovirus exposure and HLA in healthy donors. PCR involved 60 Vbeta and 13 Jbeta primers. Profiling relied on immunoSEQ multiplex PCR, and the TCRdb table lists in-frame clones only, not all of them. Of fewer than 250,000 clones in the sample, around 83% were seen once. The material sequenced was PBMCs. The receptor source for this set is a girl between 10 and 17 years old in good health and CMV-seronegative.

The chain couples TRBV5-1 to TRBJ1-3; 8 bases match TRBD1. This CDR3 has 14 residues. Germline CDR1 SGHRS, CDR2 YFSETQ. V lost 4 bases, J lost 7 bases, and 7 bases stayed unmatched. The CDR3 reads CASSLRTGWNTIYF. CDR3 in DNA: TGCGCCAGCAGCCTCAGGACAGGGTGGAACACCATATATTTT.

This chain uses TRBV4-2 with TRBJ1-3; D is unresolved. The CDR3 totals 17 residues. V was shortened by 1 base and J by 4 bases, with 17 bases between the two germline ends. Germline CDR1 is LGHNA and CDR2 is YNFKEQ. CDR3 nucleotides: TGTGCCAGCAGCCAAGGGATAGGGATGGGCGGGGGAAACACCATATATTTT. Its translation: CASSQGIGMGGGNTIYF.

In DNA, the CDR3 is TGTGCCAGCAGCTTACGGACTAGCGGGGGGTCAAGGTCCTACAATGAGCAGTTCTTC. It encodes CASSLRTSGGSRSYNEQFF. The chain couples TRBV11-2 to TRBJ2-1; 14 bases line up with TRBD2. Germline values: CDR1 SGHAT, CDR2 FQNNGV. The junction had 7 bases not matched to a gene; V was cut back by 2 bases and J by 1 base. CDR3 length equals 19 residues.

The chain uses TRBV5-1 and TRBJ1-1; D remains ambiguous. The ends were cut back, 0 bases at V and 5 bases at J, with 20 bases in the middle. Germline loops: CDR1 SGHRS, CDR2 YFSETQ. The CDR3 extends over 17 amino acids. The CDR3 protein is CASSLVWRVDGKTEAFF. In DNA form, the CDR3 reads TGCGCCAGCAGCTTGGTATGGAGGGTTGATGGGAAAACTGAAGCTTTCTTT.

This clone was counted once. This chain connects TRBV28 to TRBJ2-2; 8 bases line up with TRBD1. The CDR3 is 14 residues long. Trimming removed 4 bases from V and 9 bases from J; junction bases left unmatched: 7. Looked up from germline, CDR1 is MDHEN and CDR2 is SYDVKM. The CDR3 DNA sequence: TGTGCCAGCAGTTGGGGGACAGGTGGAAGGGAGCTGTTTTTT. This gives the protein CASSWGTGGRELFF.

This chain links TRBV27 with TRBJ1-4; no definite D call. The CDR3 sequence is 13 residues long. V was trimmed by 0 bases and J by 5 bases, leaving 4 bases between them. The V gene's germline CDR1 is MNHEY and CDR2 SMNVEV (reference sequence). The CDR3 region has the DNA TGTGCCAGCAGTTTATCTAAAAATGAAAAACTGTTTTTT. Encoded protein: CASSLSKNEKLFF.

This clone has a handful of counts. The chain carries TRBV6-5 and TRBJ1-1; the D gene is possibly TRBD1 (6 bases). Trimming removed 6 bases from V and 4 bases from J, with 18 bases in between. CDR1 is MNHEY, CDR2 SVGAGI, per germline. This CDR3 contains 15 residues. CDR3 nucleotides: TGTGCCAGCAGCCTTAGGGGGGGAAGGGTCACTGAAGCTTTCTTT. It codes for CASSLRGGRVTEAFF.

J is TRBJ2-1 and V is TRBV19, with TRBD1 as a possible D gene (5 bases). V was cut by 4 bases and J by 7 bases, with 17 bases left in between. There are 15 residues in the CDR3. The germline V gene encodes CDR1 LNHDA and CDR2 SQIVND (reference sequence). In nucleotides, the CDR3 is TGTGCCAGTAGTAAAAGGGGTTTTCGGTGGAATGAGCAGTTCTTC. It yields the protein CASSKRGFRWNEQFF.